The next 4 T cell receptor beta chains were all read from a single sample in a study of blood T cells in healthy people across ages. For the second PCR, which ran for about 7 to 11 cycles, a sample-barcoded 5' primer and a J-beta primer mix were used. Using its own MiXCR run on the 5' RACE reads, TCRdb lists one record per CDR3 protein. The sample includes hundreds of thousands of distinct CDR3 sequences, 20% to 25% of them seen just once. The sample was also linked to a second study, of T cells of mothers and their children.

Sequencing used blood. The receptor set was obtained from a boy aged 5 to 17 in good health.

Written as DNA, the CDR3 is TGCAGTGCTAGAGGCGGAGACGCAGCATATGGCTACACCTTC. Protein sequence: CSARGGDAAYGYTF. This chain uses TRBV20-1 with TRBJ1-2; no definite D call. V lost 1 base to trimming and J lost 5 bases, with 14 bases between them. Per the germline V gene, CDR1 is DFQATT and CDR2 is SNEGSKA (reference sequence). CDR3 size: 14 residues.

J is TRBJ1-2 and V is TRBV7-9; D is ambiguous. Germline V lookup: CDR1 SEHNR, CDR2 FQNEAQ (reference sequence). The V end was cut by 6 bases, the J end by 0 bases, with 20 bases between. CDR3 size: 17 residues. This CDR3 reads CASSSFLPGPTNYGYTF. The DNA for the CDR3 is TGTGCCAGCAGTTCTTTCCTCCCCGGGCCGACTAACTATGGCTACACCTTC.

The rearrangement joins TRBV29-1 to TRBJ2-5; D is ambiguous. Per the germline V gene, CDR1 is SQVTM and CDR2 is ANQGSEA. V lost 0 bases and J 4 bases, leaving 12 bases between the germline ends. This CDR3 is 14 amino acids long. CDR3 region: CSVEELSVLETQYF. The DNA for the CDR3 is TGCAGCGTTGAAGAGTTGTCGGTTCTAGAGACCCAGTACTTC.

This clonotype showed up just a few times. The chain joins TRBV11-2 to TRBJ2-2; D gene ambiguous. The CDR3 sequence is 11 residues long. V was shortened by 9 bases and J by 6 bases, with 8 bases between the two germline ends. Germline CDR1 and CDR2: SGHAT and FQNNGV. This CDR3 reads CASTPAGELFF. For the CDR3, the DNA is TGTGCCAGTACTCCCGCCGGGGAGCTGTTTTTT.